These 23 T cell receptor beta chains came from one sample sequenced in a study of shared clonotypes between healthy human individuals. TCRdb's copy holds only in-frame clones and misses some; the assay was immunoSEQ multiplex PCR. The sample carries 1.5 million to 1.9 million clones, nearly 99% recorded once. The sample consisted of naive CD4+ T cells sorted from blood. Subset noted: CD45RA+ positively selected. These receptors were collected from a man aged 25 to 45 in good health.

The chain recombines TRBV5-4 with TRBJ2-1; TRBD1 is a possible D gene (7 bases). With 3 bases removed from V and 5 bases from J, the gap between germline ends came to 18 bases. This CDR3 contains 16 residues. In germline, CDR1 is SGHNT, CDR2 YYREEE (reference sequence). CDR3 region: CASSSIGGGFDNEQFF. The CDR3, as DNA: TGTGCCAGCAGCTCGATAGGAGGGGGCTTTGACAATGAGCAGTTCTTC.

V gene TRBV15 combines with J gene TRBJ2-1, with TRBD2 matching over 7 bases. The germline gives CDR1 LNHNV, CDR2 YYDKDF (reference sequence). The CDR3 spans 19 residues. V was clipped by 0 bases and J by 0 bases; unmatched bases: 11. The CDR3 nucleotides read TGTGCCACCAGCAGAGATCGCCCGGCTAGCGGAAGCTCCTACAATGAGCAGTTCTTC. Residues: CATSRDRPASGSSYNEQFF.

A single count supports this clone. The chain is built from TRBV28 and TRBJ2-7; TRBD1 is a possible D gene (6 bases). CDR3 length: 14 residues. Germline V CDR1 and CDR2: MDHEN, SYDVKM. The V and J ends lost 6 bases and 2 bases respectively, with 14 bases between them. CDR3 nucleotides: TGTGCCAGCAGCACTTACAGGGTTCCCTACGAGCAGTACTTC. The encoded protein is CASSTYRVPYEQYF.

This chain connects TRBV9 to TRBJ2-2; the match to TRBD1 covers 8 bases. This CDR3 is 18 amino acids long. J lost 4 bases, V lost 4 bases, and 15 bases had no gene match. The germline V gene has CDR1 SGDLS and CDR2 YYNGEE. Written as DNA, the CDR3 is TGTGCCAGCAGCATCAGTCCCATAGGACAGGGCGGCACCGGGGAGCTGTTTTTT. Its translation: CASSISPIGQGGTGELFF.

The chain recombines TRBV10-3 with TRBJ1-1, with D unclear. The CDR3 covers 15 residues. The germline CDR1 and CDR2 sequences are ENHRY and SYGVKD. The V end was cut by 3 bases, the J end by 5 bases, with 16 bases between. Written as DNA, the CDR3 is TGTGCCATCAGTGATACGGGCACACCGGGGACTGAAGCTTTCTTT. Its protein product is CAISDTGTPGTEAFF.

This chain joins TRBV18 and TRBJ2-7; D not certain. Germline CDR1 and CDR2: KGHSH and LQKENI. V was shortened by 0 bases and J by 3 bases, with 9 bases between the two germline ends. CDR3 size: 14 residues. DNA for the CDR3: TGTGCCAGCTCACCACCGCCAGATCGCTACGAGCAGTACTTC. This translates into CASSPPPDRYEQYF.

The chain combines TRBV25-1 with TRBJ2-7; TRBD1 might be the D (5 bases). The CDR3 is made up of 15 amino acids. CDR1 and CDR2 from the germline V gene are MGHDK and SYGVNS. Between the trimmed V and J ends, which lost 3 bases and 2 bases, there was a span of 14 bases. This CDR3 is CASSDPLDTAYEQYF. The DNA for the CDR3 is TGTGCCAGCAGTGACCCCTTGGACACAGCCTACGAGCAGTACTTC.

CDR3 bases: TGTGCCAGCAGCTTTGTTGGGGCGCGAACTGAAGCTTTCTTT. It codes for CASSFVGARTEAFF. The V call is TRBV5-6, the J call TRBJ1-1; D perhaps matches TRBD1 (5 bases). The germline V gene encodes CDR1 SGHDT and CDR2 YYEEEE. The CDR3 runs 14 residues. The V end was cut by 2 bases, the J end by 5 bases, with 13 bases between. Full variable domain (missing parts from reference TRBV5-6 and TRBJ1-1): DAGVTQSPTHLIKTRGQQVTLRCSPKSGHDTVSWYQQALGQGPQFIFQYYEEEERQRGNFPDRFSGHQFPNYSSELNVNALLLGDSALYLCASSFVGARTEAFFGQGTRLTVV.

This rearrangement joins TRBV5-8 to TRBJ2-1, with 9 bases that match TRBD2. The junction had 11 bases not matched to a gene; V was cut back by 2 bases and J by 5 bases. Looked up from germline, CDR1 is SGHTS and CDR2 is YDEGEE. There are 17 residues in the CDR3. The CDR3 nucleotides read TGTGCCAGCAGCTTATTGTGGCTAGCGGGGACTAACAATGAGCAGTTCTTC. Translation gives CASSLLWLAGTNNEQFF.

The CDR3: CASSRLKIGSTNEKLFF. The CDR3 nucleotides read TGTGCCAGCAGCAGACTTAAGATAGGGTCAACTAATGAAAAACTGTTTTTT. V gene TRBV7-9 combines with J gene TRBJ1-4; no definite D call. This CDR3 region has 17 residues. Trimming stripped 5 bases from V and 0 bases from J, with 16 bases between. Germline CDR1 and CDR2: SEHNR and FQNEAQ (reference sequence).

This chain uses TRBV6-4 with TRBJ2-7; D tentatively fits TRBD1 or TRBD2 (5 bases each). This CDR3 comprises 16 residues. V was cut by 6 bases and J by 0 bases, with 18 bases left in between. Germline V lookup: CDR1 MRHNA, CDR2 SNTAGT. In DNA form, the CDR3 reads TGTGCCAGCAGAGGCCCCCGGGGCCCGTCCTCCTACGAGCAGTACTTC. It codes for CASRGPRGPSSYEQYF.

This chain links TRBV11-3 with TRBJ2-1; 9 nucleotides match TRBD2. V lost 0 bases to trimming and J lost 5 bases; unmatched junction nucleotides: 5. Germline values: CDR1 SGHNT, CDR2 YENEEA. This CDR3 region has 16 residues. The CDR3 spells CASSLDNSGGNNEQFF. DNA of the CDR3: TGTGCCAGCAGCTTAGATAATAGCGGGGGAAACAATGAGCAGTTCTTC.

The chain couples TRBV19 to TRBJ2-1; 10 bases line up with TRBD2. CDR3 length: 15 amino acids. The germline gives CDR1 LNHDA, CDR2 SQIVND (reference sequence). Trimming took 7 bases from V and 7 from J; bases not matched to a gene: 10. DNA of the CDR3: TGTGCCAGTACCTTAGCGGGAGGCCTTTTTAATGAGCAGTTCTTC. Residues: CASTLAGGLFNEQFF.

This chain connects TRBV7-2 to TRBJ2-7; TRBD2 matches at 7 bases. Germline V gene data show CDR1 as SGHTA and CDR2 as FQGNSA. After removal of 6 bases from V and 2 bases from J, the junction contained 10 bases not matched to a gene. CDR3 length equals 15 residues. CDR3 loop: CASRSSSGPAYEQYF. DNA of the CDR3: TGTGCCAGCAGGTCTTCTAGCGGCCCTGCCTACGAGCAGTACTTC.

CDR3 DNA: TGCGCCAGCAGCACCGAGTCCGGGGGGACTGAAGCTTTCTTT. It yields the protein CASSTESGGTEAFF. The chain uses TRBV5-1 and TRBJ1-1; possibly TRBD1 for D (5 bases). V lost 4 bases to trimming and J lost 5 bases, with 15 bases between them. Germline CDR1 is SGHRS and CDR2 is YFSETQ. The CDR3 loop spans 14 amino acids.

The chain is built from TRBV6-5 and TRBJ1-1; 9 bases align to TRBD1. After removal of 6 bases from V and 7 bases from J, the junction contained 9 bases not matched to a gene. The germline CDR1 and CDR2 sequences are MNHEY and SVGAGI. The CDR3 sequence is 14 residues long. The CDR3 loop reads CASRGTGQGIEAFF. For the CDR3, the DNA is TGTGCCAGCAGGGGAACGGGACAGGGTATTGAAGCTTTCTTT.

The chain couples TRBV11-3 to TRBJ2-1, with 10 nucleotides matching TRBD1. Germline loops: CDR1 SGHNT, CDR2 YENEEA. This CDR3 is 15 amino acids long. The V segment lost 5 bases and the J segment 8 bases; nucleotides outside the gene matches: 9. Here the CDR3 reads CASSPPGQGLDEQFF. Written as DNA, the CDR3 is TGTGCCAGCAGCCCCCCGGGACAGGGGCTTGATGAGCAGTTCTTC.

This clone appeared once. V and J are TRBV28 and TRBJ1-1; 7 bases fit TRBD1. This CDR3 region has 18 residues. V shed 1 base, J shed 0 bases, and the junction held 11 bases outside the gene matches. CDR1 is MDHEN, CDR2 SYDVKM, per germline. Here the CDR3 DNA reads TGTGCCAGCAGTTTATATCTACGGGACAGACTAATGAACACTGAAGCTTTCTTT. It encodes CASSLYLRDRLMNTEAFF. The full variable domain, its missing parts supplied by reference TRBV28 and TRBJ1-1, is DVKVTQSSRYLVKRTGEKVFLECVQDMDHENMFWYRQDPGLGLRLIYFSYDVKMKEKGDIPEGYSVSREKKERFSLILESASTNQTSMYLCASSLYLRDRLMNTEAFFGQGTRLTVV.

The J gene is TRBJ2-2, the V gene TRBV19; tentative D call: TRBD2 (6 bases). The CDR3 loop spans 15 amino acids. With 10 bases removed from V and 3 bases from J, the gap between germline ends came to 18 bases. Germline V gene lookup returns CDR1 LNHDA and CDR2 SQIVND (reference sequence). CDR3 in amino acids: CATNPGSPYTGELFF. The CDR3 nucleotides read TGTGCCACCAACCCCGGGAGCCCATACACCGGGGAGCTGTTTTTT. Variable domain in full (rest from reference TRBV19 and TRBJ2-2): DGGITQSPKYLFRKEGQNVTLSCEQNLNHDAMYWYRQDPGQGLRLIYYSQIVNDFQKGDIAEGYSVSREKKESFPLTVTSAQKNPTAFYLCATNPGSPYTGELFFGEGSRLTVL.

The V call is TRBV15, the J call TRBJ2-1; perhaps TRBD2 as D (5 bases). This CDR3 contains 14 residues. Deletions cut 8 bases from V and 7 bases from J, with 18 bases between. CDR1 is LNHNV and CDR2 is YYDKDF in the germline V gene (reference sequence). The CDR3: CATARPSPDNEQFF. Here the CDR3 DNA reads TGTGCCACCGCCCGGCCTAGCCCCGATAATGAGCAGTTCTTC.

Written as DNA, the CDR3 is TGTGCCAGCAGCTGGGGGTTTTCGGCCAAAAACATTCAGTACTTC. Residues: CASSWGFSAKNIQYF. This chain uses TRBV5-6 with TRBJ2-4; D might be TRBD1 or TRBD2, each matching 5 bases. V lost 3 bases and J 1 base, leaving 11 bases between the germline ends. The CDR3 is 15 residues long. CDR1 is SGHDT, CDR2 YYEEEE, per germline. The entire variable domain, with the rest obtained from reference TRBV5-6 and TRBJ2-4, is as follows: DAGVTQSPTHLIKTRGQQVTLRCSPKSGHDTVSWYQQALGQGPQFIFQYYEEEERQRGNFPDRFSGHQFPNYSSELNVNALLLGDSALYLCASSWGFSAKNIQYFGAGTRLSVL.

A word on this clone: This same CDR3 is encoded by further DNA sequences in the sample. This chain uses TRBV7-9 with TRBJ2-5; D unresolved. There are 12 residues in the CDR3. V lost 0 bases to trimming and J lost 5 bases, with 4 bases between them. CDR1 SEHNR and CDR2 FQNEAQ come from the germline V gene (reference sequence). The CDR3 region is CASSLARETQYF. DNA for the CDR3: TGTGCCAGCAGCTTAGCGCGCGAGACCCAGTACTTC.

The chain carries TRBV19 and TRBJ1-5; D gene unclear. The CDR3 is 13 amino acids. V dropped 3 bases and J dropped 4 bases, with 7 bases sitting between them. Germline assignment: CDR1 LNHDA and CDR2 SQIVND (reference sequence). CDR3 DNA: TGTGCCAGTAGTATCAGGTGGAATCAGCCCCAGCATTTT. It yields the protein CASSIRWNQPQHF.